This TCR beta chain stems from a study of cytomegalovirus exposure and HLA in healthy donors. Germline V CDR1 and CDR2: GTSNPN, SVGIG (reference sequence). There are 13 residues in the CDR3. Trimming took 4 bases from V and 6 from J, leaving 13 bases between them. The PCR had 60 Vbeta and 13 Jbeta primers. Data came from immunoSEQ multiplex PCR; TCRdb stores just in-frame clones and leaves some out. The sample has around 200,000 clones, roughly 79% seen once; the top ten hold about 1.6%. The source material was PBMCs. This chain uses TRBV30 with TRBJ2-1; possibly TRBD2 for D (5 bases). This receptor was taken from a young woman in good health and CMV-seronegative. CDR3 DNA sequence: TGTGCCTGGACTAGTGGGAGTTTCAATGAGCAGTTCTTC. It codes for CAWTSGSFNEQFF.